These T cell receptor beta chains were read from a single sample in a study of cytomegalovirus exposure and HLA in healthy donors. Assay used: immunoSEQ multiplex PCR; TCRdb lists only in-frame clones, some missing. Altogether 200,000 to 250,000 clones are present, 70% to 85% being singletons, with the ten largest covering 1.5% to 2%. Sequencing was done on a sample of PBMCs. These receptors were obtained from a man aged 45-60 years in good health and CMV-seronegative. Both conserved end residues are part of each CDR3. The D gene is left open where the match is weak. Size is stated for part of the rows, as once, few or many counts, or as a class when the clone is expanded.

cdr3_length	v_call	clone_size	d_call	j_call	cdr3_aa	cdr3_nt
11	TRBV20-1	.	.	TRBJ2-1	CSARGPERQFF	TGCAGTGCTAGGGGTCCGGAGAGGCAGTTCTTC
15	TRBV11-2	medium-sized	.	TRBJ2-3	CASSLRSGGRDTQYF	TGTGCCAGCAGCCTTAGATCAGGGGGGAGAGATACGCAGTATTTT
16	TRBV11-3	.	TRBD2	TRBJ2-2	CASSLVGLAGTGELFF	TGTGCCAGCAGCTTAGTAGGACTAGCGGGGACCGGGGAGCTGTTTTTT
17	TRBV10-2	.	.	TRBJ2-3	CASSTGVWTRSGDTQYF	TGCGCCAGCTCTACGGGAGTCTGGACCAGATCAGGAGATACGCAGTATTTT
15	TRBV6-5	.	TRBD1	TRBJ1-2	CASSFTGTGAYGYTF	TGTGCCAGCAGTTTTACCGGGACAGGGGCCTATGGCTACACCTTC
15	TRBV7-9	.	TRBD2	TRBJ2-1	CASSSRLARDNEQFF	TGTGCCAGCAGCTCCCGACTAGCGAGAGACAATGAGCAGTTCTTC
13	TRBV7-6	.	.	TRBJ1-1	CASSSQGSTEAFF	TGTGCCAGCAGCTCCCAGGGTAGTACTGAAGCTTTCTTT
14	TRBV5-1	.	.	TRBJ2-3	CASSLGTTTDTQYF	TGCGCCAGCAGCTTGGGGACTACCACAGATACGCAGTATTTT
14	TRBV10-3	.	.	TRBJ2-3	CAISGVTEGDTQYF	TGTGCCATCAGTGGTGTGACGGAGGGAGATACGCAGTATTTT
15	TRBV12-5	.	.	TRBJ2-5	CASGLEWGPQETQYF	TGTGCTAGTGGTCTTGAGTGGGGGCCCCAAGAGACCCAGTACTTC
15	TRBV4-1	once	TRBD2	TRBJ2-4	CASSPAGGLTNIQYF	TGCGCCAGCAGCCCAGCGGGAGGGCTCACAAACATTCAGTACTTC
18	TRBV7-9	.	TRBD1	TRBJ2-6	CASSLTGAWKPGANVLTF	TGTGCCAGCAGCCTCACAGGGGCCTGGAAACCTGGGGCCAACGTCCTGACTTTC
12	TRBV28	few	.	TRBJ2-4	CASSYGRNIQYF	TGTGCCAGCAGTTATGGGAGAAACATTCAGTACTTC
15	TRBV5-6	.	TRBD2	TRBJ2-5	CASRLLAGGQETQYF	TGTGCCAGCAGACTTCTAGCGGGAGGCCAAGAGACCCAGTACTTC
15	TRBV28	.	TRBD1	TRBJ2-5	CASSSTGVKVETQYF	TGTGCCAGCAGTTCTACAGGGGTAAAGGTGGAGACCCAGTACTTC
15	TRBV28	.	TRBD2	TRBJ2-2	CASSLGGSPTGELFF	TGTGCCAGCAGTTTAGGCGGGAGCCCCACCGGGGAGCTGTTTTTT
13	TRBV9	.	.	TRBJ1-2	CASSVQGYYGYTF	TGTGCCAGCAGCGTACAGGGATACTATGGCTACACCTTC
16	TRBV4-1	.	.	TRBJ1-4	CASSQEGRTVNEKLFF	TGCGCCAGCAGCCAAGAAGGTCGGACAGTTAATGAAAAACTGTTTTTT